This T cell receptor beta chain was recovered during a study of beta chain features in type 1 diabetes. Every isolated RNA sample was fully reverse transcribed, so sequencing captured expressed TCRB transcripts. Sequencing of naive, central memory and regulatory T cell samples gave an average of around 3.5 million reads. The repertoire was sequenced with immunoSEQ multiplex PCR; TCRdb's copy has only in-frame clones and lacks some. In the table there are just over 600,000 clones, roughly a sixth of which are singletons. Notes on this clone: Its antigen remains unknown.

Notes on the study in general: Equally in patients and controls, PCR might preferentially amplify shorter templates.

The CDR3 length is 11 residues. CDR1 and CDR2 from the germline V gene are SQVTM and ANQGSEA. Trimming left V 7 bases short and J 6 bases short, with 10 bases between. This clonotype was sampled from a man between 18 and 35 years old in good health. The chain carries TRBV29-1 and TRBJ2-1; possible D gene TRBD2, 6 bases. Sequenced material: naive CD4+ T cells from blood. CDR3 nucleotides: TGCAGCGCGACTAGTTTCAATGAGCAGTTCTTC. It specifies CSATSFNEQFF.